Presented here are 9 T cell receptor beta chains from one specimen sequenced in a study of blood T cell repertoires in COVID-19. TCRdb's copy holds only in-frame clones and misses some; the assay was immunoSEQ multiplex PCR. The sample includes about 360,000 clones, approximately 86% of them seen just once. What was sequenced was peripheral blood. These receptors originate from a woman in her sixties with COVID-19, enrolled during active disease.

This clone occurred once. The chain couples TRBV5-4 to TRBJ2-1; no clear D gene. Between the trimmed V and J ends, which lost 3 bases and 0 bases, there was a span of 4 bases. Per germline, CDR1 SGHNT and CDR2 YYREEE (reference sequence). This CDR3 is built from 13 residues. The DNA of the CDR3 is TGTGCCAGCAGCTCGGTCTCCTACAATGAGCAGTTCTTC. Residues: CASSSVSYNEQFF.

This sequence joins TRBV4-2 and TRBJ2-7, with 7 nucleotides matching TRBD2. Germline V CDR1 and CDR2: LGHNA, YNFKEQ. With V trimmed by 0 bases and J by 6 bases, 5 bases remained unmatched. The CDR3 covers 14 residues. CDR3 sequence: CASSQDWEGREQYF. CDR3 DNA: TGTGCCAGCAGCCAAGATTGGGAGGGACGCGAGCAGTACTTC.

CDR3 in DNA: TGTGCCACCAGTGGGTCGGGACAGGGGAACACCGGGGAGCTGTTTTTT. Translated: CATSGSGQGNTGELFF. This chain joins TRBV24-1 and TRBJ2-2; 9 nucleotides match TRBD1. The CDR3 loop spans 16 amino acids. Trimming at V came to 5 bases and at J to 1 base, leaving 4 bases not matched to a gene. CDR1 is KGHDR and CDR2 is SFDVKD in the germline V gene.

This clone was detected only once. The chain joins TRBV9 to TRBJ1-1; D is unresolved. CDR1 SGDLS and CDR2 YYNGEE come from the germline V gene. The CDR3 has 15 residues. V dropped 4 bases and J dropped 3 bases, with 16 bases sitting between them. DNA for the CDR3: TGTGCCAGCAGCCCGCAGGTGGCGGGGTACACTGAAGCTTTCTTT. Amino acids: CASSPQVAGYTEAFF.

This rearrangement joins TRBV25-1 to TRBJ1-3; the match to TRBD1 covers 10 bases. Germline V gene sequence: CDR1 MGHDK, CDR2 SYGVNS. Trimming at V came to 7 bases and at J to 0 bases, leaving 12 bases not matched to a gene. CDR3 length: 18 amino acids. The CDR3 nucleotides are TGTGCCAGCACGTCCGGGACAGGGGCTCTCTTCTCTGGAAACACCATATATTTT. Translation: CASTSGTGALFSGNTIYF.

The rearrangement uses TRBV29-1 and TRBJ1-3, with D unresolved. V was trimmed by 6 bases and J by 2 bases, leaving 11 bases between them. The germline V gene encodes CDR1 SQVTM and CDR2 ANQGSEA. CDR3 length equals 13 residues. The CDR3 spells CSVQDGTGNTIYF. The CDR3 coding sequence is TGCAGCGTCCAGGACGGGACTGGAAACACCATATATTTT.

J is TRBJ1-1 and V is TRBV24-1; D is uncertain. Trimming removed 9 bases from V and 0 bases from J, with 16 bases in between. Germline loops: CDR1 KGHDR, CDR2 SFDVKD. CDR3 length equals 15 residues. The CDR3 reads CATSGSFTMNTEAFF. The DNA of the CDR3 is TGTGCCACCTCGGGGAGTTTTACTATGAACACTGAAGCTTTCTTT.

This chain uses TRBV11-2 with TRBJ2-6; D unresolved. The germline V gene has CDR1 SGHAT and CDR2 FQNNGV. With 7 bases removed from V and 1 base from J, the gap between germline ends came to 8 bases. CDR3 length: 14 amino acids. The CDR3 nucleotides are TGTGCCAGCATCAAGCTTTCTGGGGCCAACGTCCTGACTTTC. Encoded protein: CASIKLSGANVLTF.

The chain couples TRBV4-3 to TRBJ2-1; 12 bases map to TRBD1. Germline CDR1 is LGHNA and CDR2 is YSLEER. The CDR3 is made up of 15 amino acids. The trim removed 4 bases at V and 9 bases at J, leaving 7 bases unmatched. The CDR3 DNA follows: TGCGCCAGCAGCCCCCAGGGACAGGGGGCTGTTGAGCAGTTCTTC. Protein product: CASSPQGQGAVEQFF.